Below, 9 T cell receptor beta chains from the same sample are listed, as sequenced in a study of blood T cells in healthy people across ages. Combining a sample-barcoded 5' primer with a J-beta primer mix, a second PCR ran for roughly 6 to 12 cycles. Via MiXCR, TCRdb re-called the 5' RACE reads, giving one row per CDR3 protein. Of approximately 810,000 distinct CDR3 sequences listed, about 30% are singletons. Sequencing input: blood. The receptors come from a woman older than 75 in good health.

The chain carries TRBV7-6 and TRBJ2-1; TRBD2 aligns across 14 bases. The germline V gene has CDR1 SGHVS and CDR2 FNYEAQ. V shed 5 bases, J shed 7 bases, and the junction held 10 bases outside the gene matches. The CDR3 sequence is 17 residues long. This chain's CDR3 is CASSIRLAGGHGNEQFF. CDR3 nucleotides: TGTGCCAGCAGCATCAGACTAGCGGGGGGGCATGGAAATGAGCAGTTCTTC.

This clonotype was recorded at least ten times. J is TRBJ1-6 and V is TRBV6-1, with TRBD1 identical over 8 bases. There are 15 residues in the CDR3. J was trimmed by 5 bases and V by 6 bases; bases with no gene match: 6. CDR1 MNHNS and CDR2 SASEGT come from the germline V gene. The CDR3 reads CASRSGQGNNSPLHF. CDR3 sequence (DNA): TGTGCCAGCAGATCAGGACAGGGCAATAATTCACCCCTCCACTTT.

This clonotype has ten or more counts. The chain combines TRBV20-1 with TRBJ2-1; D is perhaps TRBD2 (6 bases). Trimming shortened V by 2 bases and J by 9 bases, and 14 bases separated the two germline ends. CDR1 and CDR2 (germline): DFQATT, SNEGSKA (reference sequence). This CDR3 comprises 13 residues. CDR3 region: CSARMPLGSEQFF. DNA of the CDR3: TGCAGTGCTAGAATGCCTCTCGGGAGTGAGCAGTTCTTC.

This clonotype was seen many times. The chain uses TRBV5-1 and TRBJ2-5; D uncertain. Deletions cut 0 bases from V and 2 bases from J, with 11 bases between. The CDR3 is made up of 15 amino acids. Germline CDR1 SGHRS, CDR2 YFSETQ. CDR3 sequence (DNA): TGCGCCAGCAGCTTGGTACTGCTCGATCAAGAGACCCAGTACTTC. Translating gives CASSLVLLDQETQYF.

A single count supports this clonotype. The rearrangement joins TRBV7-2 to TRBJ2-1; 10 nucleotides line up with TRBD2. V shed 3 bases, J shed 7 bases, and the junction held 6 bases outside the gene matches. The CDR3 has 15 amino acids. The germline CDR1 and CDR2 sequences are SGHTA and FQGNSA. Written as DNA, the CDR3 is TGTGCCAGCAGCTTGGAACTAGCGGGGAGGAATGAGCAGTTCTTC. Translating gives CASSLELAGRNEQFF.

In its sample, this clonotype was seen many times. The genes are TRBV5-1 and TRBJ1-4; 10 bases align to TRBD1. In germline, CDR1 is SGHRS, CDR2 YFSETQ. This CDR3 is 14 amino acids long. V lost 4 bases, J lost 8 bases, and 5 bases stayed unmatched. The CDR3 loop is CASSVDRGREKLFF. For the CDR3, the DNA is TGCGCCAGCAGCGTGGACAGGGGGAGAGAAAAACTGTTTTTT.

The sample holds a few counts of this clonotype. The chain carries TRBV12-3 or TRBV12-4 and TRBJ2-1; unclear D gene. This CDR3 contains 12 residues. The V end was cut by 3 bases, the J end by 13 bases, with 13 bases between. The CDR3 region has the DNA TGTGCCAGCAGTTTGGGCGAAGAGACCCAGTTCTTC. Translation gives CASSLGEETQFF.

The table lists this clonotype with many counts. The chain uses TRBV28 and TRBJ2-7; TRBD2 agrees at 12 bases. CDR1 and CDR2 from the germline V gene are MDHEN and SYDVKM. The CDR3 is 16 residues long. With 4 bases clipped from V and 4 bases from J, the junction kept 8 bases outside the gene matches. Here the CDR3 reads CASSSSPSGGAYEQYF. The CDR3, as DNA: TGTGCCAGCAGTTCCTCCCCTAGCGGGGGGGCGTACGAGCAGTACTTC.

This clonotype was recorded many times. The chain joins TRBV20-1 to TRBJ2-6, with 8 bases lining up with TRBD1. The V segment lost 3 bases and the J segment 3 bases; nucleotides outside the gene matches: 4. The germline V gene encodes CDR1 DFQATT and CDR2 SNEGSKA (reference sequence). The CDR3 length is 15 residues. CDR3 nucleotide sequence: TGCAGTGCTAGTGACAGGGGAGGTGGGGCCAACGTCCTGACTTTC. It codes for CSASDRGGGANVLTF.